This TCR beta chain is from a study of blood T cell repertoires in COVID-19. Across the study: Specimens from acute and convalescent COVID-19 originated in the United States, Italy and Spain.

Germline CDR1 is SNHLY and CDR2 is FYNNEI. The CDR3 is 13 residues long. V lost 6 bases and J lost 0, with 8 bases in between. Method: immunoSEQ multiplex PCR; TCRdb's copy keeps in-frame clones and lacks some. This table has 20,000 to 25,000 clones, about nine tenths appearing once. The chain joins TRBV2 to TRBJ1-1; D not certain. The TCR originated in a man aged 65 to 79 with acute or convalescent COVID-19. Sample: peripheral blood. This CDR3 reads CASSPRLNTEAFF. The CDR3 DNA reads TGTGCCAGCAGCCCTAGGTTGAACACTGAAGCTTTCTTT.